The T cell receptor beta chain described here comes from a study of brain T cells in children with intractable seizures. Produced via immunoSEQ multiplex PCR; TCRdb's table is partial and in-frame only. This table holds 110,000 or so clones, 85% to 95% found once. The source was peripheral blood, collected at surgery. This receptor was taken from a boy under three years old with hemimegalencephaly and intractable seizures.

CDR3 bases: TGCGCCAGCAGCCAAGAGATGGGCACCGGGGAGCTGTTTTTT. It specifies CASSQEMGTGELFF. The chain recombines TRBV4-3 with TRBJ2-2; D not certain. Germline V gives CDR1 LGHNA, CDR2 YSLEER. Trimming took off 0 bases at V and 4 bases at J, with 6 bases between the two ends. The CDR3 is 14 residues long.